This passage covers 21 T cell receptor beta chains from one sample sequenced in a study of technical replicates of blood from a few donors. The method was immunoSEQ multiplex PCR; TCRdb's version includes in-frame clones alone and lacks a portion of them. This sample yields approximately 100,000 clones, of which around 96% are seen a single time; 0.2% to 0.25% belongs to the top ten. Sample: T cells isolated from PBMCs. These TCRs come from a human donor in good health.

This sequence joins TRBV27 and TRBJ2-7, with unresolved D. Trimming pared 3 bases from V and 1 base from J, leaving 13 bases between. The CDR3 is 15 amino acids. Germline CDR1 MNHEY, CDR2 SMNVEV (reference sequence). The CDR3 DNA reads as TGTGCCAGCAGTTTCCGAGGTCCCGAGTCCTACGAGCAGTACTTC. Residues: CASSFRGPESYEQYF.

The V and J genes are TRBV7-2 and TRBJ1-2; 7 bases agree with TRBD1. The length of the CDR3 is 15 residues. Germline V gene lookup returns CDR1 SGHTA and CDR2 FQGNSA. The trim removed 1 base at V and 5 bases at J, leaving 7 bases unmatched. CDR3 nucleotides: TGTGCCAGCAGCTTAGTATGGGACAGAGAGTATGGCTACACCTTC. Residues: CASSLVWDREYGYTF.

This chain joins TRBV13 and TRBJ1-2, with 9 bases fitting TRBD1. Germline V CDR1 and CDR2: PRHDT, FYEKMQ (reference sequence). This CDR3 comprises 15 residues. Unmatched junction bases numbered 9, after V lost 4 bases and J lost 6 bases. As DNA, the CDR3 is TGTGCCAGCAGCTCTGGGGTGTGGACAGGGGATGGCTACACCTTC. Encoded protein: CASSSGVWTGDGYTF.

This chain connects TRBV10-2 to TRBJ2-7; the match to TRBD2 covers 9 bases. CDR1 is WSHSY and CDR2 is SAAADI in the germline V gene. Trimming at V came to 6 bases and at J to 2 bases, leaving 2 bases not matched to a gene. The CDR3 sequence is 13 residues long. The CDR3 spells CASRTSGAYEQYF. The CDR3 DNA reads TGCGCCAGCAGGACTAGCGGAGCCTACGAGCAGTACTTC.

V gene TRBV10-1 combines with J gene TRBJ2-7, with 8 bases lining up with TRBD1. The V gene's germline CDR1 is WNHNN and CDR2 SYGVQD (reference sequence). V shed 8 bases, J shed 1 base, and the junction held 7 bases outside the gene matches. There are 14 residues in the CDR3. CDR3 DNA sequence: TGCGCCAGCGCCAGACAGGGGTCTTCCTACGAGCAGTACTTC. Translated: CASARQGSSYEQYF.

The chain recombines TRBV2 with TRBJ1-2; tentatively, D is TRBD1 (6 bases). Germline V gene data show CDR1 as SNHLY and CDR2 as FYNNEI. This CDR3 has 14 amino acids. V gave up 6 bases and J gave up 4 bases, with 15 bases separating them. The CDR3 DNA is TGTGCCAGCAGCTTTACCGGACAGATCTATGGCTACACCTTC. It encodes CASSFTGQIYGYTF.

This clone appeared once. DNA of the CDR3: TGTGCCAGCACACAGACAGGGACAAGCAATCAGCCCCAGCATTTT. Encoded protein: CASTQTGTSNQPQHF. This chain connects TRBV21-1 to TRBJ1-5; the table gives TRBD1 as D, unverified against the DNA. TRBV21-1 is labeled a pseudogene. CDR3 length: 15 amino acids.

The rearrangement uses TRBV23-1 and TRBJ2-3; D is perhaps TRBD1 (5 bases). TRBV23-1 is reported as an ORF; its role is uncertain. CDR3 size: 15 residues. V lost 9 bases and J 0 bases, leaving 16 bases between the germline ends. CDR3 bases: TGCGCCAGGAGTATCCAGGGTGGGAGCACAGATACGCAGTATTTT. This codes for CARSIQGGSTDTQYF.

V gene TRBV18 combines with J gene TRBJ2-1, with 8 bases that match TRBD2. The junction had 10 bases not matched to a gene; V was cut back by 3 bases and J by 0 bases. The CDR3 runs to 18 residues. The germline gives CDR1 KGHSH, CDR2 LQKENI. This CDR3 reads CASSPSGLAVSSYNEQFF. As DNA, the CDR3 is TGTGCCAGCTCACCGTCTGGACTAGCAGTTAGCTCCTACAATGAGCAGTTCTTC.

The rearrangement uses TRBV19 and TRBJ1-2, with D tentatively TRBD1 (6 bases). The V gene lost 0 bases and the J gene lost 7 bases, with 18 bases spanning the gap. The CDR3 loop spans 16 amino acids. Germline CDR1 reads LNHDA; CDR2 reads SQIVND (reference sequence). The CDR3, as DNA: TGTGCCAGTAGTATAGATCCCTGGACAGCCCTCTGTGGCTACACCTTC. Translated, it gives CASSIDPWTALCGYTF.

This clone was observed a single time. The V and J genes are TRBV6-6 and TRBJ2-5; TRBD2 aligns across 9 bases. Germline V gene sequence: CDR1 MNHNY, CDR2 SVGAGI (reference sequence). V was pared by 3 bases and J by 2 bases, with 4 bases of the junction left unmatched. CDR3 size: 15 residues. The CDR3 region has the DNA TGTGCCAGCAGTTATGGGGCGGGGGGGCAAGAGACCCAGTACTTC. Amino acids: CASSYGAGGQETQYF.

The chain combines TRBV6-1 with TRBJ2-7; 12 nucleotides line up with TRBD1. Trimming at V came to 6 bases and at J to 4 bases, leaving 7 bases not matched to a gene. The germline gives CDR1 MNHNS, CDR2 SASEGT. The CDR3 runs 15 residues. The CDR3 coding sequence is TGTGCCAGCAGATCACCGGGACAGGGGGCTTACGAGCAGTACTTC. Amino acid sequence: CASRSPGQGAYEQYF.

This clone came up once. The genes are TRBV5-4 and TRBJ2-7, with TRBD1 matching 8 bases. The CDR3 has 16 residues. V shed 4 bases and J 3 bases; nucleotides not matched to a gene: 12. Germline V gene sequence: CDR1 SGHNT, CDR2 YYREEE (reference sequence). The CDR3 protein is CASSLDPGQADYEQYF. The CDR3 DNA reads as TGTGCCAGCAGCCTTGACCCGGGACAGGCGGACTACGAGCAGTACTTC.

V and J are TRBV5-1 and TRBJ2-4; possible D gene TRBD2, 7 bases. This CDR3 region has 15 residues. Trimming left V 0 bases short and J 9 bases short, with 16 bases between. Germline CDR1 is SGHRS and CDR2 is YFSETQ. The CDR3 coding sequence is TGCGCCAGCAGCTTGGTAGGGGGGGGTAAGGTCATTCAGTACTTC. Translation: CASSLVGGGKVIQYF.

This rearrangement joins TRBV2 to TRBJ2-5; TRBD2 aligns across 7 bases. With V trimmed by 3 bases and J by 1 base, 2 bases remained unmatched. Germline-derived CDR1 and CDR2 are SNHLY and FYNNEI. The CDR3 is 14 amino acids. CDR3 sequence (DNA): TGTGCCAGCAGTGAGGAGCGGGGCCAAGAGACCCAGTACTTC. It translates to CASSEERGQETQYF. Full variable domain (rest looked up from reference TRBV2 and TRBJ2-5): EPEVTQTPSHQVTQMGQEVILRCVPISNHLYFYWYRQILGQKVEFLVSFYNNEISEKSEIFDDQFSVERPDGSNFTLKIRSTKLEDSAMYFCASSEERGQETQYFGPGTRLLVL.

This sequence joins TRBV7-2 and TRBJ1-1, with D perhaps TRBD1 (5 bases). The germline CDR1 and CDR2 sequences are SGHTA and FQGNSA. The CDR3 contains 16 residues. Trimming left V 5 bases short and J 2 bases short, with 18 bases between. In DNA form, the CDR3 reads TGTGCCAGCAGCGCCTATTTGGGGGGGGTAAACACTGAAGCTTTCTTT. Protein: CASSAYLGGVNTEAFF.

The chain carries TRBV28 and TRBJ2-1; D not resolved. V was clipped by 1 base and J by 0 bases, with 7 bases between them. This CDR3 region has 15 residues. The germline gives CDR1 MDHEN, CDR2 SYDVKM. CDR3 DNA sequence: TGTGCCAGCAGTTTATTGGCGGTCTCCTACAATGAGCAGTTCTTC. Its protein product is CASSLLAVSYNEQFF.

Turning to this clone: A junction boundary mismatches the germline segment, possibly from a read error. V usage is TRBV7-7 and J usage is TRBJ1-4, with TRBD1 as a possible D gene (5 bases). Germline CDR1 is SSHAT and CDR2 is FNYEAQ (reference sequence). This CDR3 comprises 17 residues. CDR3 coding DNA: TGTGCTAGCAGCTTAAAGGTGGGGGGTGTGACTAATGAAAAACTGTTTTTT. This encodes CASSLKVGGVTNEKLFF.

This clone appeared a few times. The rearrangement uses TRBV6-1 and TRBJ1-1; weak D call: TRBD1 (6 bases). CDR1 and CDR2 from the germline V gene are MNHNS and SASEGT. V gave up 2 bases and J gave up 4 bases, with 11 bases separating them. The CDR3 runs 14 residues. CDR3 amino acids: CASSERKGGTEAFF. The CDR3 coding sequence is TGTGCCAGCAGTGAACGAAAAGGGGGCACTGAAGCTTTCTTT.

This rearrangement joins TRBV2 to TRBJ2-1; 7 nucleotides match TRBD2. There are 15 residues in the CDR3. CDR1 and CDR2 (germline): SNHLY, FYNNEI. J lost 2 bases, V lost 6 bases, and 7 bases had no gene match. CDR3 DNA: TGTGCCAGCAGAGGAAGCGGGAAGGCCTACAATGAGCAGTTCTTC. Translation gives CASRGSGKAYNEQFF.

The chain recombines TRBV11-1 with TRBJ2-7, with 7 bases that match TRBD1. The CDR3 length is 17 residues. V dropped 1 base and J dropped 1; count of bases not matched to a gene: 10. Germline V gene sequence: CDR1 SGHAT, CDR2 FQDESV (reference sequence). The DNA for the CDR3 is TGTGCCAGCAGCTTAGGTGCCGTTTGGGACAGTTCCTACGAGCAGTACTTC. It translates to CASSLGAVWDSSYEQYF.